Below, 27 T cell receptor beta chains from the same sample are listed, as sequenced in a study of beta chain features in type 1 diabetes. Study findings and constraints: There was a moderate but significant shortening of TCRB CDR3s in all four CD4+ subsets of Type 1 diabetes patients.

The whole isolated RNA underwent reverse transcription, so sequencing captured expressed TCRB transcripts. Method: immunoSEQ multiplex PCR; TCRdb's copy keeps in-frame clones and lacks some. Of more than 300,000 clones listed, over 8.5% are singletons. Antigens of these TCRs are unknown. Sequencing was performed on central memory CD4+ T cells from blood. Receptors originate from a man aged 30 to 45 with type 1 diabetes.

The table lists this clone with a few counts. The CDR3 region is CASSLGQDKADTQYF. The CDR3 DNA is TGCGCCAGCAGCCTGGGACAGGACAAGGCAGATACGCAGTATTTT. V is TRBV4-3 and J is TRBJ2-3; 8 bases fit TRBD1. The CDR3 length is 15 residues. The V gene end was trimmed by 4 bases and the J gene end by 4 bases; junction bases not matched to a gene: 7. Germline assignment: CDR1 LGHNA and CDR2 YSLEER.

There are a few counts of this clone. V and J are TRBV10-3 and TRBJ2-5, with a weak D call TRBD1 (6 bases). The germline V gene has CDR1 ENHRY and CDR2 SYGVKD. The CDR3 runs to 15 residues. Trimming took off 2 bases at V and 5 bases at J, with 15 bases between the two ends. The CDR3 sequence is CAISEGSGQSETQYF. As DNA, the CDR3 is TGTGCCATCAGTGAGGGTTCGGGACAATCGGAGACCCAGTACTTC.

CDR3 sequence: CAISGRLRTGVDGYTF. In nucleotides, the CDR3 is TGTGCCATCAGTGGAAGACTACGGACAGGGGTGGATGGCTACACCTTC. This chain links TRBV10-3 with TRBJ1-2, with 9 bases aligning to TRBD1. CDR1 and CDR2 from the germline V gene are ENHRY and SYGVKD. CDR3 length: 16 residues. Trimming removed 4 bases from V and 6 bases from J; junction bases left unmatched: 12.

The CDR3 loop reads CASSPNLGDSQFF. For the CDR3, the DNA is TGTGCCAGCAGTCCAAACCTGGGGGACAGTCAGTTCTTC. The V gene is TRBV27, the J gene TRBJ2-1; 7 bases agree with TRBD1. The trim removed 5 bases at V and 13 bases at J, leaving 11 bases unmatched. Per the germline V gene, CDR1 is MNHEY and CDR2 is SMNVEV (reference sequence). The CDR3 spans 13 residues.

The V and J genes are TRBV28 and TRBJ2-7; 15 nucleotides match TRBD2. This CDR3 comprises 16 residues. Per the germline V gene, CDR1 is MDHEN and CDR2 is SYDVKM. The CDR3 reads CAAGGTSGRNEYEQYF. The CDR3 DNA is TGTGCGGCTGGGGGGACTAGCGGGAGGAATGAGTACGAGCAGTACTTC. Filled out from reference TRBV28 and TRBJ2-7, the complete variable domain reads DVKVTQSSRYLVKRTGEKVFLECVQDMDHENMFWYRQDPGLGLRLIYFSYDVKMKEKGDIPEGYSVSREKKERFSLILESASTNQTSMYLCAAGGTSGRNEYEQYFGPGTRLTVT.

This clone turned up a few times. This CDR3 is CASSPRSGSGDTQYF. The CDR3 bases are TGTGCCAGCAGCCCCCGAAGCGGGAGTGGAGATACGCAGTATTTT. The V call is TRBV9, the J call TRBJ2-3; 8 nucleotides match TRBD2. Germline V lookup: CDR1 SGDLS, CDR2 YYNGEE. There are 15 residues in the CDR3. V dropped 4 bases and J dropped 5; count of bases not matched to a gene: 9.

This clone was seen more than once but under ten times. This rearrangement joins TRBV6-5 to TRBJ2-5; D unclear. Germline CDR1 reads MNHEY; CDR2 reads SVGAGI. Trimming took 4 bases from V and 4 from J, leaving 7 bases between them. This CDR3 comprises 12 residues. The CDR3 DNA reads TGTGCCAGCAGTTCTTTGGGAGAGACCCAGTACTTC. This encodes CASSSLGETQYF.

V gene TRBV18 combines with J gene TRBJ2-1; tentatively, D is TRBD2 (6 bases). Germline CDR1 KGHSH, CDR2 LQKENI. V was clipped by 3 bases and J by 7 bases, with 19 bases between them. This CDR3 has 16 residues. The CDR3 DNA is TGTGCCAGCTCACCGCCCTTGTGGGAGGCTCTTAATGAGCAGTTCTTC. Translating gives CASSPPLWEALNEQFF.

This clone was seen more than once but under ten times. The chain recombines TRBV7-3 with TRBJ2-7, with 8 bases matching TRBD1. The germline V gene has CDR1 SGHTA and CDR2 FQGTGA. The CDR3 is 15 amino acids. With V trimmed by 1 base and J by 2 bases, 4 bases remained unmatched. Here the CDR3 reads CASSLSGQGAYEQYF. CDR3 nucleotides: TGTGCCAGCAGCTTAAGCGGACAGGGAGCCTACGAGCAGTACTTC. Variable domain in full (rest from reference TRBV7-3 and TRBJ2-7): GAGVSQTPSNKVTEKGKYVELRCDPISGHTALYWYRQSLGQGPEFLIYFQGTGAADDSGLPNDRFFAVRPEGSVSTLKIQRTERGDSAVYLCASSLSGQGAYEQYFGPGTRLTVT.

The genes are TRBV6-6 and TRBJ1-1; 7 nucleotides line up with TRBD1. V shed 8 bases and J 1 base; nucleotides not matched to a gene: 4. The germline V gene has CDR1 MNHNY and CDR2 SVGAGI (reference sequence). The CDR3 has 13 residues. The CDR3 protein is CASVRQGNTEAFF. The CDR3 bases are TGTGCCAGCGTGCGACAGGGGAACACTGAAGCTTTCTTT.

The sample holds a few counts of this clone. V gene TRBV21-1 combines with J gene TRBJ2-1; the table assigns TRBD1, which was not confirmed against the DNA. TRBV21-1 is tagged as a pseudogene. This CDR3 is built from 15 residues. The CDR3, as DNA: TGTGCCAGCATTTCAAACACCGTAAGATTCAATGAGCAGTTCTTC. Its protein is CASISNTVRFNEQFF.

This clone turned up a few times. This rearrangement joins TRBV7-2 to TRBJ1-4, with D hard to call. With 8 bases removed from V and 8 bases from J, the gap between germline ends came to 15 bases. The germline gives CDR1 SGHTA, CDR2 FQGNSA. CDR3 length equals 13 residues. The CDR3 sequence is CASGPTSAEKLFF. CDR3 nucleotide sequence: TGTGCCAGCGGACCTACTAGTGCGGAAAAACTGTTTTTT.

This clone was observed a handful of times. The CDR3, as DNA: TGTGCCATCGCGAAGGGAATAGCGGGAGGTCGGATGGACGAGCAGTACTTC. Translation: CAIAKGIAGGRMDEQYF. This chain connects TRBV10-3 to TRBJ2-7; 10 nucleotides agree with TRBD2. The V gene end was trimmed by 8 bases and the J gene end by 5 bases; junction bases not matched to a gene: 18. Germline-derived CDR1 and CDR2 are ENHRY and SYGVKD. CDR3 length: 17 residues.

This clone was detected a few times. The CDR3 sequence is CATPCPPNDRVGNQPQHF. DNA for the CDR3: TGTGCCACCCCCTGCCCTCCCAACGACAGGGTCGGCAATCAGCCCCAGCATTTT. The chain carries TRBV5-6 and TRBJ1-5, with TRBD1 identical over 7 bases. Unmatched junction bases numbered 20, after V lost 9 bases and J lost 2 bases. The germline V gene has CDR1 SGHDT and CDR2 YYEEEE. CDR3 length: 18 residues.

Many counts were recorded for this clone. The rearrangement joins TRBV7-9 to TRBJ1-4, with 8 bases fitting TRBD1. Germline V gene sequence: CDR1 SEHNR, CDR2 FQNEAQ (reference sequence). The CDR3 sequence is 15 residues long. V dropped 0 bases and J dropped 8; count of bases not matched to a gene: 5. CDR3 sequence: CASSLAGTGVEKLFF. CDR3 DNA sequence: TGTGCCAGCAGCTTAGCTGGGACAGGTGTAGAAAAACTGTTTTTT.

This clone was detected a few times. J is TRBJ1-4 and V is TRBV7-2; D ambiguous. The V gene's germline CDR1 is SGHTA and CDR2 FQGNSA. V dropped 3 bases and J dropped 5 bases, with 10 bases sitting between them. CDR3 length equals 14 residues. The CDR3 nucleotides are TGTGCCAGCAGCTTCCGAGGTGCCAATGAAAAACTGTTTTTT. Encoded protein: CASSFRGANEKLFF.

The genes are TRBV7-2 and TRBJ1-3; D gene unclear. This CDR3 has 17 residues. Germline lookup yields CDR1 SGHTA and CDR2 FQGNSA. V was shortened by 1 base and J by 0 bases, with 13 bases between the two germline ends. The CDR3 DNA is TGTGCCAGCAGCTTAGAGGGCACCACTTACTCTGGAAACACCATATATTTT. Protein: CASSLEGTTYSGNTIYF.

This clone appeared a few times. V is TRBV2 and J is TRBJ2-2; D might be TRBD2 (5 bases). V shed 1 base and J shed 1 base, with 7 bases lying between them. The CDR3 runs 15 residues. Germline CDR1 and CDR2: SNHLY and FYNNEI. The CDR3 protein is CASSEGRWNTGELFF. The CDR3, as DNA: TGTGCCAGCAGTGAAGGGAGGTGGAACACCGGGGAGCTGTTTTTT. The full variable domain, with the rest looked up from reference TRBV2 and TRBJ2-2, is EPEVTQTPSHQVTQMGQEVILRCVPISNHLYFYWYRQILGQKVEFLVSFYNNEISEKSEIFDDQFSVERPDGSNFTLKIRSTKLEDSAMYFCASSEGRWNTGELFFGEGSRLTVL.

The chain uses TRBV5-1 and TRBJ2-7, with a weak D call TRBD1 (5 bases). The CDR3 length is 13 residues. Per the germline V gene, CDR1 is SGHRS and CDR2 is YFSETQ. Deletions cut 2 bases from V and 6 bases from J, with 12 bases between. This CDR3 is CASSFQGAVEQYF. Written as DNA, the CDR3 is TGCGCCAGCAGCTTTCAGGGTGCGGTCGAGCAGTACTTC.

This sequence joins TRBV5-4 and TRBJ2-7, with 12 bases lining up with TRBD2. The CDR3 is 13 amino acids. J gave up 5 bases and V 6 bases, and 3 bases lay outside the gene matches. Germline-derived CDR1 and CDR2 are SGHNT and YYREEE (reference sequence). The DNA for the CDR3 is TGTGCCAGCACCCTAGCGGGAGGGCACGAGCAGTACTTC. This encodes CASTLAGGHEQYF.

At least ten counts were recorded for this clone. V usage is TRBV30 and J usage is TRBJ2-5, with 8 bases matching TRBD1. Per the germline V gene, CDR1 is GTSNPN and CDR2 is SVGIG (reference sequence). This CDR3 region has 18 residues. V dropped 0 bases and J dropped 4; count of bases not matched to a gene: 16. The CDR3 loop is CAWSVPPLFDRGGETQYF. The CDR3 bases are TGTGCCTGGAGTGTACCCCCACTTTTCGACAGGGGAGGAGAGACCCAGTACTTC.

This clone has ten or more counts. In DNA, the CDR3 is TGTGCCAGCAGCTTAGCACGGACAGGGGGCACTGAAGCTTTCTTT. It translates to CASSLARTGGTEAFF. The V gene is TRBV7-9, the J gene TRBJ1-1, with 10 positions matching TRBD1. The germline gives CDR1 SEHNR, CDR2 FQNEAQ (reference sequence). This CDR3 has 15 residues. V was clipped by 0 bases and J by 4 bases; unmatched bases: 2.

This clone was picked up a small number of times. The chain recombines TRBV7-2 with TRBJ1-3; D unresolved. Germline V CDR1 and CDR2: SGHTA, FQGNSA. The V end was cut by 5 bases, the J end by 0 bases, with 8 bases between. This CDR3 has 14 amino acids. The CDR3 sequence is CASSQILSGNTIYF. As DNA, the CDR3 is TGTGCCAGCAGCCAGATTCTCTCTGGAAACACCATATATTTT.

The sample holds a few counts of this clone. The V call is TRBV9, the J call TRBJ2-1; D perhaps matches TRBD2 (5 bases). The CDR3 extends over 16 amino acids. Germline CDR1 is SGDLS and CDR2 is YYNGEE. Trimming removed 8 bases from V and 2 bases from J, with 20 bases in between. The CDR3 bases are TGTGCCAGAAAAGAGGAGGCCTTTTTGACCTACAATGAGCAGTTCTTC. Residues: CARKEEAFLTYNEQFF. The whole variable domain, remainder taken from reference TRBV9 and TRBJ2-1, is DSGVTQTPKHLITATGQRVTLRCSPRSGDLSVYWYQQSLDQGLQFLIQYYNGEERAKGNILERFSAQQFPDLHSELNLSSLELGDSALYFCARKEEAFLTYNEQFFGPGTRLTVL.

The chain employs TRBV7-2 and TRBJ2-7; TRBD2 aligns across 11 bases. The CDR3 is made up of 16 amino acids. V dropped 4 bases and J dropped 2; count of bases not matched to a gene: 7. Germline CDR1 is SGHTA and CDR2 is FQGNSA. CDR3 DNA: TGTGCCAGCAGCTCCTCCGGGACTAGCGGAACCTACGAGCAGTACTTC. Translated: CASSSSGTSGTYEQYF.

Turning to this clone: The junction differs from germline at one of its ends, possibly a read error. CDR3 DNA sequence: TGTGCCTGGAGTCCTGGAGGCCCTGAAGTTTTCTTT. This encodes CAWSPGGPEVFF. This chain connects TRBV30 to TRBJ1-1; the D is unclear. The CDR3 totals 12 residues. Germline CDR1 GTSNPN, CDR2 SVGIG (reference sequence).

This clone was observed at least ten times. The gene calls are TRBV7-2 and TRBJ1-5; TRBD1 matches 8 bases. There are 14 residues in the CDR3. Trimming removed 5 bases from V and 12 bases from J; junction bases left unmatched: 12. CDR1 SGHTA and CDR2 FQGNSA come from the germline V gene. This CDR3 reads CASSRVTTGGDQHF. In DNA, the CDR3 is TGTGCCAGCAGCCGCGTTACTACAGGGGGGGACCAGCATTTT.